Sequencing of this T cell receptor beta chain was carried out in a study of blood T cell repertoires in COVID-19. Source study methods: For nucleated cells, counts were estimated from reference gene primer amplification. The method was immunoSEQ multiplex PCR; TCRdb's version includes in-frame clones alone and lacks a portion of them. V and J calls and clone size follow that table, whereas D and trimming were derived from the DNA. The sample gives about 280,000 clones, 85% of which show up once; roughly 2.6% is in the top ten. Concerning this clone: The same CDR3 can be traced to other DNA sequences in this sample.

Adults between about 18 and 89 years of age took part from 24 US areas. The sequencing sample was made of PBMCs or T cells enriched from blood (not recorded which). The clonotype originates from a woman in her fifties or sixties who had recovered from COVID-19.

The CDR3 coding sequence is TGCGCCAGCAGCTCAGGGACTGGAAACACCATATATTTT. This translates into CASSSGTGNTIYF. The J gene is TRBJ1-3, the V gene TRBV5-1; possible D gene TRBD1, 5 bases. Trimming pared 3 bases from V and 2 bases from J, leaving 6 bases between. Germline V gene data show CDR1 as SGHRS and CDR2 as YFSETQ. The CDR3 covers 13 residues. The full variable domain, completed using reference TRBV5-1 and TRBJ1-3, is KAGVTQTPRYLIKTRGQQVTLSCSPISGHRSVSWYQQTPGQGLQFLFEYFSETQRNKGNFPGRFSGRQFSNSRSEMNVSTLELGDSALYLCASSSGTGNTIYFGEGSWLTVV.